The rows below give T cell receptor beta chains drawn from one sample of a study of vaccination effects on CD4 cells after COVID-19. The antigens these receptors bind are not known. The assay was immunoSEQ multiplex PCR, and TCRdb's table has in-frame clones only and misses some. Among around 30,000 clones listed, around three quarters were seen once. The sequencing used CD4+ T cells from PBMCs cultured with HCoV-229E spike peptides, collected after COVID-19 vaccination. Source of these receptors: a human donor who received a COVID-19 vaccine. Each CDR3 is given with its conserved first and last residue. D genes are given only for firm matches. Expanded clones are given a class, and other clones once, few, many or no size at all.

clone_size j_call v_call d_call cdr3_aa cdr3_nt
few TRBJ1-4 TRBV7-9 TRBD1 CASSPGQGAANEKLFF TGTGCCAGCAGCCCGGGACAGGGGGCGGCTAATGAAAAACTGTTTTTT
- TRBJ2-3 TRBV7-6 - CASSARQGPPSTDTQYF TGTGCCAGCAGCGCCCGGCAGGGGCCCCCTAGCACAGATACGCAGTATTTT
few TRBJ1-3 TRBV5-1 - CASSLGSGGSLSSGNTIYF TGCGCCAGCAGCCTCGGGTCCGGTGGAAGCCTGAGCTCTGGAAACACCATATATTTT
- TRBJ2-7 TRBV4-2 - CASSQGSGTSSYEQYF TGTGCCAGCAGCCAAGGTTCCGGAACTAGCTCCTACGAGCAGTACTTC
- TRBJ1-6 TRBV5-7 - CASSLRSYNSPLHF TGTGCCAGCAGCTTGAGGTCCTATAATTCACCCCTCCACTTT
- TRBJ1-2 TRBV3-1/TRBV3-2 - CASKGTAYGYTF TGTGCCAGCAAAGGGACGGCCTATGGCTACACCTTC
- TRBJ2-1 TRBV5-4 TRBD2 CASSLLAGGGNEQFF TGTGCCAGCAGCCTACTAGCGGGAGGGGGCAATGAGCAGTTCTTC
- TRBJ2-5 TRBV12-3/TRBV12-4 - CASSGTGQETQYF TGTGCCAGCAGTGGCACTGGTCAAGAGACCCAGTACTTC
- TRBJ2-7 TRBV7-9 - CASSFDPYEQYF TGTGCCAGCAGCTTTGACCCCTACGAGCAGTACTTC
once TRBJ2-7 TRBV19 - CASRRTGYDEQYF TGTGCCAGTAGGAGGACCGGGTATGACGAGCAGTACTTC
- TRBJ2-3 TRBV5-1 - CASSGQQARDTQYF TGCGCCAGCAGCGGGCAACAGGCGAGAGATACGCAGTATTTT
few TRBJ1-6 TRBV6-5 - CASSYFGGRLDSPLHF TGTGCCAGCAGTTACTTCGGGGGGCGTTTGGATTCACCCCTCCACTTT
- TRBJ2-3 TRBV7-9 - CASSLTGGSDTQYF TGTGCCAGCAGCTTAACGGGGGGCTCAGATACGCAGTATTTT
few TRBJ2-2 TRBV9 - CASSPTGPDDTGELFF TGTGCCAGCAGCCCTACGGGGCCGGACGACACCGGGGAGCTGTTTTTT
few TRBJ2-1 TRBV7-9 TRBD1 CASSLGQGSYNEQFF TGTGCCAGCAGCCTTGGACAGGGCAGCTACAATGAGCAGTTCTTC
- TRBJ1-1 TRBV12-3/TRBV12-4 - CASSLRWTEAFF TGTGCCAGCAGCCTTCGCTGGACTGAAGCTTTCTTT
- TRBJ1-5 TRBV2 TRBD1 CASSRDRNSNQPQHF TGTGCCAGCAGTAGGGACAGAAATAGCAATCAGCCCCAGCATTTT